These 17 T cell receptor beta chains share one sample of origin, sequenced in a study of PD-1 blockade in classical Hodgkin lymphoma. Some clones are missing from TCRdb's copy, which holds only in-frame ones; the method was immunoSEQ multiplex PCR. The data show approximately 29,000 clones, over 75% seen once. As for time point: cycle 4 day 1 (C4D1), after less than seven weeks of nivolumab. Each patient's relapse followed autologous stem cell transplantation, and brentuximab vedotin exposure varied. The material sequenced was peripheral blood mononuclear cells (PBMCs), taken before the fourth cycle of nivolumab. These receptors came from a human donor with classical Hodgkin lymphoma.

The V call is TRBV7-9, the J call TRBJ2-7, with TRBD1 identical over 8 bases. Unmatched junction bases numbered 8, after V lost 5 bases and J lost 2 bases. CDR3 length: 15 amino acids. Germline V CDR1 and CDR2: SEHNR, FQNEAQ (reference sequence). The CDR3 reads CASSPGAGQAYEQYF. In DNA form, the CDR3 reads TGTGCCAGCAGCCCCGGGGCGGGACAGGCCTACGAGCAGTACTTC. The complete variable domain, with remaining parts taken from reference TRBV7-9 and TRBJ2-7, reads DTGVSQNPRHKITKRGQNVTFRCDPISEHNRLYWYRQTLGQGPEFLTYFQNEAQLEKSRLLSDRFSAERPKGSFSTLEIQRTEQGDSAMYLCASSPGAGQAYEQYFGPGTRLTVT.

The chain employs TRBV7-9 and TRBJ2-7, with 13 bases matching TRBD2. With V trimmed by 5 bases and J by 7 bases, 17 bases remained unmatched. The CDR3 has 18 residues. Germline V lookup: CDR1 SEHNR, CDR2 FQNEAQ (reference sequence). CDR3 region: CASSPIAGGLAGFREQYF. Written as DNA, the CDR3 is TGTGCCAGCAGCCCAATCGCTGGGGGACTAGCGGGATTTCGGGAGCAGTACTTC.

V gene TRBV7-9 combines with J gene TRBJ1-4, with a possible D match to TRBD1 (5 bases). The CDR3 is 12 residues long. Germline V gene data show CDR1 as SEHNR and CDR2 as FQNEAQ (reference sequence). V lost 7 bases and J lost 11, with 14 bases in between. The CDR3 here is CASMGLPGKLFF. The CDR3 bases are TGTGCCAGCATGGGACTGCCTGGGAAACTGTTTTTT.

This rearrangement joins TRBV11-2 to TRBJ2-2; D not resolved. CDR1 and CDR2 (germline): SGHAT, FQNNGV. V was clipped by 1 base and J by 7 bases, with 7 bases between them. The CDR3 length is 13 residues. The DNA for the CDR3 is TGTGCCAGCAGCTTAGTGAGTCACGGGGAGCTGTTTTTT. Its translation is CASSLVSHGELFF.

This rearrangement joins TRBV28 to TRBJ1-1; D may be TRBD1 (5 bases). CDR1 and CDR2 (germline): MDHEN, SYDVKM. V gave up 5 bases and J gave up 0 bases, with 19 bases separating them. The CDR3 totals 17 residues. CDR3 residues: CASSPDRLYQMNTEAFF. CDR3 DNA sequence: TGTGCCAGCAGTCCTGACAGACTTTACCAGATGAACACTGAAGCTTTCTTT.

V is TRBV2 and J is TRBJ2-3; a weak D match, TRBD2 (6 bases). The V gene lost 4 bases and the J gene lost 4 bases, with 9 bases spanning the gap. Germline lookup yields CDR1 SNHLY and CDR2 FYNNEI. The CDR3 is 13 amino acids. Here the CDR3 reads CASSVTGADTQYF. The CDR3 nucleotides read TGTGCCAGCAGTGTTACGGGGGCAGATACGCAGTATTTT.

Worth noting for this clone: A junction boundary mismatches the germline segment, possibly from a read error. This chain uses TRBV14 with TRBJ2-7, with 9 bases that match TRBD2. The CDR3 spans 15 residues. Germline CDR1 SGHDN, CDR2 FVKESK. In nucleotides, the CDR3 is TGTGCCAACAGCGTCAGGGTTCCCCTAGCGGGAGAGCAGTACTTC. Translated: CANSVRVPLAGEQYF.

The chain carries TRBV29-1 and TRBJ2-3; D is uncertain. CDR3 size: 11 residues. Trimming cost V 5 bases and J 2 bases, with 5 bases left between them. Germline values: CDR1 SQVTM, CDR2 ANQGSEA. The CDR3 DNA is TGCAGCGTTCCCCTCACAGATACGCAGTATTTT. Its protein is CSVPLTDTQYF.

This sequence joins TRBV28 and TRBJ2-7, with 9 bases aligning to TRBD1. From germline, CDR1 is MDHEN and CDR2 SYDVKM. V shed 8 bases, J shed 7 bases, and the junction held 9 bases outside the gene matches. The CDR3 is 13 amino acids. CDR3 in DNA: TGTGCCAGCGTACCGGGACAGGGAGGTGAGCAGTACTTC. It encodes CASVPGQGGEQYF. Complete variable domain (other parts from reference TRBV28 and TRBJ2-7): DVKVTQSSRYLVKRTGEKVFLECVQDMDHENMFWYRQDPGLGLRLIYFSYDVKMKEKGDIPEGYSVSREKKERFSLILESASTNQTSMYLCASVPGQGGEQYFGPGTRLTVT.

This clone has a handful of counts. The chain couples TRBV2 to TRBJ1-5; D call uncertain. CDR3 size: 15 residues. Trimming cost V 5 bases and J 9 bases, with 20 bases left between them. Germline loops: CDR1 SNHLY, CDR2 FYNNEI. CDR3 sequence (DNA): TGTGCCAGCAGTAACTTAGGGCGGACCCTTGGGCCCCAGCATTTT. Translation: CASSNLGRTLGPQHF.

This clone has a handful of counts. The V gene is TRBV29-1, the J gene TRBJ1-1; tentatively, D is TRBD1 (6 bases). The CDR3 covers 13 residues. Per germline, CDR1 SQVTM and CDR2 ANQGSEA. With 4 bases removed from V and 1 base from J, the gap between germline ends came to 10 bases. CDR3 in DNA: TGCAGCGTTGCGGGGGCGGGGAACACTGAAGCTTTCTTT. Its protein is CSVAGAGNTEAFF.

The sample holds one count of this clone. The V call is TRBV2, the J call TRBJ2-3, with 8 bases lining up with TRBD2. Germline-derived CDR1 and CDR2 are SNHLY and FYNNEI. The ends lost 6 bases at V and 4 bases at J; junction bases unmatched: 6. The CDR3 has 14 residues. The CDR3 loop reads CASSPGGAADTQYF. The CDR3 coding sequence is TGTGCCAGCAGCCCCGGGGGGGCAGCAGATACGCAGTATTTT.

The chain combines TRBV14 with TRBJ2-3; D not certain. Trimming stripped 0 bases from V and 3 bases from J, with 4 bases between. CDR3 length: 13 amino acids. CDR1 and CDR2 (germline): SGHDN, FVKESK. In DNA form, the CDR3 reads TGTGCCAGCAGCCAAGAAGGTACAGATACGCAGTATTTT. Its translation: CASSQEGTDTQYF. Combining the CDR3 with reference TRBV14 and TRBJ2-3 gives the whole variable domain EAGVTQFPSHSVIEKGQTVTLRCDPISGHDNLYWYRRVMGKEIKFLLHFVKESKQDESGMPNNRFLAERTGGTYSTLKVQPAELEDSGVYFCASSQEGTDTQYFGPGTRLTVL.

This clone came up a few times. The V gene is TRBV5-1, the J gene TRBJ2-5; D unclear. Trimming shortened V by 0 bases and J by 5 bases, and 5 bases separated the two germline ends. Germline CDR1 and CDR2: SGHRS and YFSETQ. The CDR3 is 12 residues long. CDR3 sequence: CASSLGVETQYF. Written as DNA, the CDR3 is TGCGCCAGCAGCTTGGGGGTGGAGACCCAGTACTTC.

CDR3 bases: TGTGCCAGCAGCGCGGGGGGTGTGAATGAGCAGTTCTTC. It yields the protein CASSAGGVNEQFF. V is TRBV25-1 and J is TRBJ2-1; 8 bases are shared with TRBD2. The CDR3 is 13 amino acids. Germline CDR1 is MGHDK and CDR2 is SYGVNS. V lost 6 bases to trimming and J lost 7 bases; unmatched junction nucleotides: 5. Supplemented by reference TRBV25-1 and TRBJ2-1, the full variable domain reads EADIYQTPRYLVIGTGKKITLECSQTMGHDKMYWYQQDPGMELHLIHYSYGVNSTEKGDLSSESTVSRIRTEHFPLTLESARPSHTSQYLCASSAGGVNEQFFGPGTRLTVL.

The chain combines TRBV5-1 with TRBJ2-7; maybe TRBD1 (6 bases). The germline V gene encodes CDR1 SGHRS and CDR2 YFSETQ. V was pared by 7 bases and J by 1 base, with 12 bases between. The CDR3 is 13 amino acids. The CDR3 DNA follows: TGCGCCAGCGGGCGACAGGATTCCTACGAGCAGTACTTC. This translates into CASGRQDSYEQYF.

The rearrangement uses TRBV7-8 and TRBJ1-1; D is undetermined. CDR1 and CDR2 from the germline V gene are SGHVS and FQNEAQ. The CDR3 spans 17 residues. The V and J ends lost 5 bases and 0 bases respectively, with 19 bases between them. The CDR3 region has the DNA TGTGCCAGCAGCGACACGCGGAGGGTGGGAATGAACACTGAAGCTTTCTTT. Translating it yields CASSDTRRVGMNTEAFF.